This T cell receptor (beta chain) was profiled in a study of control samples from healthy donors and cancer patients. Libraries were prepared by immunoSEQ multiplex PCR; TCRdb keeps only in-frame clonotypes and omits some of them. The sample lists about 410,000 clones, approximately 90% seen once, with 6% to 7% in the top ten. In this sample, this clone turned up a few times. Germline V CDR1 and CDR2: MDHEN, SYDVKM. Trimming shortened V by 4 bases and J by 5 bases, and 14 bases separated the two germline ends. The CDR3 runs to 14 residues. This clonotype originated in a man aged 35 to 55 with head and neck cancer. The sequencing sample was made of PBMCs. The rearrangement joins TRBV28 to TRBJ1-2; D remains unclear. The CDR3 DNA follows: TGTGCCAGCAGTTGGCAGGTGCAGGAGTATGGCTACACCTTC. Protein product: CASSWQVQEYGYTF.